One and the same sample provided the 16 T cell receptor beta chains below, sequenced in a study of control samples from healthy donors and cancer patients. TCRdb's table, derived via immunoSEQ multiplex PCR, lists solely in-frame clones and lacks some. The profile shows 50,000 or so clones, over 90% of them singletons. The sequencing sample was made of PBMCs. These receptors were taken from a woman in her forties or fifties with head and neck cancer.

This CDR3 reads CASSYSQGRSGYTF. In DNA, the CDR3 is TGTGCCAGCAGTTACTCCCAGGGTCGAAGTGGCTACACCTTC. V is TRBV6-5 and J is TRBJ1-2, with TRBD1 as a possible D gene (5 bases). The CDR3 totals 14 residues. Germline CDR1 reads MNHEY; CDR2 reads SVGAGI. V lost 0 bases and J lost 7, with 12 bases in between.

DNA of the CDR3: TGTGCCAGCAGCTTAACGGGGACGGGGGGTCCCCTTAGCTCCTACAATGAGCAGTTCTTC. Its protein product is CASSLTGTGGPLSSYNEQFF. This sequence joins TRBV7-3 and TRBJ2-1, with TRBD2 identical over 7 bases. V lost 0 bases to trimming and J lost 0 bases; unmatched junction nucleotides: 14. The CDR3 is 20 residues long. CDR1 and CDR2 (germline): SGHTA, FQGTGA. The entire variable domain, with the rest obtained from reference TRBV7-3 and TRBJ2-1, is as follows: GAGVSQTPSNKVTEKGKYVELRCDPISGHTALYWYRQSLGQGPEFLIYFQGTGAADDSGLPNDRFFAVRPEGSVSTLKIQRTERGDSAVYLCASSLTGTGGPLSSYNEQFFGPGTRLTVL.

The chain combines TRBV5-1 with TRBJ2-7; the match to TRBD2 covers 14 bases. CDR3 length: 15 amino acids. After removal of 4 bases from V and 6 bases from J, the junction contained 6 bases not matched to a gene. Germline V gene sequence: CDR1 SGHRS, CDR2 YFSETQ. The CDR3 here is CASSKGLAGDREQYF. In DNA form, the CDR3 reads TGCGCCAGCAGCAAGGGACTAGCGGGAGATCGCGAGCAGTACTTC.

This chain connects TRBV2 to TRBJ2-1, with TRBD2 matching over 13 bases. The J segment lost 6 bases and the V segment lost 5 bases, leaving 4 bases of the junction unmatched. The CDR3 length is 15 residues. Germline values: CDR1 SNHLY, CDR2 FYNNEI. CDR3 nucleotide sequence: TGTGCCAGCAGTTCCGGGACTAGCGGGGTCAATGAGCAGTTCTTC. Translation gives CASSSGTSGVNEQFF.

This clone turned up a few times. The rearrangement links TRBV19 to TRBJ1-1, with TRBD1 matching 7 bases. Germline loops: CDR1 LNHDA, CDR2 SQIVND (reference sequence). V lost 3 bases and J lost 10; bases outside the gene matches: 8. This CDR3 region has 13 residues. The DNA of the CDR3 is TGTGCCAGTAGTATCAGGGGGAGGTACAGAGCTTTCTTT. Translation: CASSIRGRYRAFF. The variable domain in full, with the rest retrieved from reference TRBV19 and TRBJ1-1, is DGGITQSPKYLFRKEGQNVTLSCEQNLNHDAMYWYRQDPGQGLRLIYYSQIVNDFQKGDIAEGYSVSREKKESFPLTVTSAQKNPTAFYLCASSIRGRYRAFFGQGTRLTVV.

This chain links TRBV6-5 with TRBJ2-1, with D tentatively TRBD2 (7 bases). The germline gives CDR1 MNHEY, CDR2 SVGAGI. V was cut by 6 bases and J by 10 bases, with 22 bases left in between. CDR3 length equals 15 residues. The DNA for the CDR3 is TGTGCCAGCAGCCGGACTAGTGGGTCTACAGGGGAGCAGTTCTTC. Translated: CASSRTSGSTGEQFF.

The V and J genes are TRBV6-1 and TRBJ2-7; 12 bases match TRBD2. This CDR3 region has 15 residues. V was clipped by 2 bases and J by 2 bases; unmatched bases: 1. Germline lookup yields CDR1 MNHNS and CDR2 SASEGT. The CDR3 DNA reads as TGTGCCAGCAGTGAACTAGCGGGGGGGCCCTACGAGCAGTACTTC. This gives the protein CASSELAGGPYEQYF.

The chain is built from TRBV4-2 and TRBJ2-7; 8 bases line up with TRBD2. Germline V gene data show CDR1 as LGHNA and CDR2 as YNFKEQ. The V gene end was trimmed by 0 bases and the J gene end by 2 bases; junction bases not matched to a gene: 3. The CDR3 loop spans 15 amino acids. The CDR3 loop reads CASSQEHGGAYEQYF. The DNA of the CDR3 is TGTGCCAGCAGCCAAGAGCACGGGGGGGCCTACGAGCAGTACTTC.

This sequence joins TRBV29-1 and TRBJ2-7; D may be TRBD1 (5 bases). The CDR3 contains 12 residues. Germline values: CDR1 SQVTM, CDR2 ANQGSEA. Trimming shortened V by 7 bases and J by 2 bases, and 12 bases separated the two germline ends. The CDR3 loop is CSASTATYEQYF. The CDR3 region has the DNA TGCAGCGCTTCGACAGCCACCTACGAGCAGTACTTC.

CDR3 region: CASKRRDLNEKLFF. CDR3 sequence (DNA): TGTGCCTCGAAAAGGAGGGACCTTAATGAAAAACTGTTTTTT. V is TRBV5-8 and J is TRBJ1-4, with D perhaps matching TRBD1 (5 bases). This CDR3 has 14 amino acids. The V gene lost 10 bases and the J gene lost 4 bases, with 17 bases spanning the gap. CDR1 and CDR2 (germline): SGHTS, YDEGEE. Based on the CDR3 plus reference TRBV5-8 and TRBJ1-4, the full variable domain is EAGVTQSPTHLIKTRGQQATLRCSPISGHTSVYWYQQALGLGLQFLLWYDEGEERNRGNFPPRFSGRQFPNYSSELNVNALELEDSALYLCASKRRDLNEKLFFGSGTQLSVL.

This chain uses TRBV2 with TRBJ2-5; tentative D call: TRBD1 (6 bases). Germline CDR1 and CDR2: SNHLY and FYNNEI. V was clipped by 5 bases and J by 6 bases, with 10 bases between them. This CDR3 is built from 12 residues. CDR3 coding DNA: TGTGCCAGCAGTCGGGACATACAGACCCAGTACTTC. Its translation is CASSRDIQTQYF.

The V gene is TRBV30, the J gene TRBJ2-3, with D perhaps matching TRBD1 (5 bases). V lost 0 bases, J lost 11 bases, and 12 bases lay in between. The CDR3 totals 12 residues. Germline CDR1 GTSNPN, CDR2 SVGIG (reference sequence). CDR3 DNA sequence: TGTGCCTGGAGTGTAGGGGCAGTAAGGCAGTATTTT. Amino acid sequence: CAWSVGAVRQYF.

V is TRBV6-5 and J is TRBJ2-5, with no clear D. The CDR3 extends over 14 amino acids. Trimming took 1 base from V and 5 from J, leaving 11 bases between them. Per germline, CDR1 MNHEY and CDR2 SVGAGI. CDR3 sequence reads: CASSYYPFAETQYF. The CDR3 nucleotides are TGTGCCAGCAGTTACTATCCCTTCGCGGAGACCCAGTACTTC.

The chain links TRBV9 to TRBJ2-7; 11 positions match TRBD1. Germline trimming cut 0 bases from V and 6 bases from J; bases unmatched to any gene: 2. The CDR3 spans 14 residues. Germline CDR1 is SGDLS and CDR2 is YYNGEE. DNA of the CDR3: TGTGCCAGCAGCGTAGCCGGGACAGGGGGCGAGCAGTACTTC. It yields the protein CASSVAGTGGEQYF.

The J gene is TRBJ2-7, the V gene TRBV6-5; D not certain. This CDR3 is 13 amino acids long. Per germline, CDR1 MNHEY and CDR2 SVGAGI. V lost 2 bases to trimming and J lost 4 bases, with 9 bases between them. CDR3 sequence: CASSYGVGYEQYF. The CDR3 DNA sequence: TGTGCCAGCAGTTACGGGGTGGGGTACGAGCAGTACTTC.

The chain combines TRBV4-2 with TRBJ1-2, with D unclear. CDR1 and CDR2 from the germline V gene are LGHNA and YNFKEQ. The germline V and J ends were trimmed by 0 bases and 2 bases, with 10 bases remaining between them. This CDR3 is built from 15 residues. DNA for the CDR3: TGTGCCAGCAGCCAAGATAAAGGGAACAACTATGGCTACACCTTC. It is translated as CASSQDKGNNYGYTF.